Given below is one TCR beta chain in context. Its antigen is not known. With a J-beta primer mix and a sample-barcoded 5' primer, a second PCR ran about 7 to 12 cycles. A single record per CDR3 protein comes from TCRdb applying MiXCR to the 5' RACE reads. The sample holds 1.5 million to 2 million distinct CDR3 sequences; almost 35% are singletons and the top ten take around 11%. Germline CDR1 is SGHTA and CDR2 is FQGNSA. The CDR3 is 15 residues long. Germline trimming cut 2 bases from V and 5 bases from J; bases unmatched to any gene: 5. These data come from a study of blood T cells in healthy people across ages. Study-level findings and limits: Since the PBMCs were unsorted, naive and antigen-experienced cells could not be conclusively compared. The long-lived group displayed more naive CD4+ cells, plus higher diversity, than the aged donors did.

Sequenced: blood. The rearrangement links TRBV7-2 to TRBJ2-3; TRBD2 matches at 9 bases. The sequence came from a woman aged 30 to 39 in good health. CDR3 loop: CASSLTRGGIDTQYF. The DNA for the CDR3 is TGTGCCAGCAGCTTAACGCGGGGGGGCATAGATACGCAGTATTTT.